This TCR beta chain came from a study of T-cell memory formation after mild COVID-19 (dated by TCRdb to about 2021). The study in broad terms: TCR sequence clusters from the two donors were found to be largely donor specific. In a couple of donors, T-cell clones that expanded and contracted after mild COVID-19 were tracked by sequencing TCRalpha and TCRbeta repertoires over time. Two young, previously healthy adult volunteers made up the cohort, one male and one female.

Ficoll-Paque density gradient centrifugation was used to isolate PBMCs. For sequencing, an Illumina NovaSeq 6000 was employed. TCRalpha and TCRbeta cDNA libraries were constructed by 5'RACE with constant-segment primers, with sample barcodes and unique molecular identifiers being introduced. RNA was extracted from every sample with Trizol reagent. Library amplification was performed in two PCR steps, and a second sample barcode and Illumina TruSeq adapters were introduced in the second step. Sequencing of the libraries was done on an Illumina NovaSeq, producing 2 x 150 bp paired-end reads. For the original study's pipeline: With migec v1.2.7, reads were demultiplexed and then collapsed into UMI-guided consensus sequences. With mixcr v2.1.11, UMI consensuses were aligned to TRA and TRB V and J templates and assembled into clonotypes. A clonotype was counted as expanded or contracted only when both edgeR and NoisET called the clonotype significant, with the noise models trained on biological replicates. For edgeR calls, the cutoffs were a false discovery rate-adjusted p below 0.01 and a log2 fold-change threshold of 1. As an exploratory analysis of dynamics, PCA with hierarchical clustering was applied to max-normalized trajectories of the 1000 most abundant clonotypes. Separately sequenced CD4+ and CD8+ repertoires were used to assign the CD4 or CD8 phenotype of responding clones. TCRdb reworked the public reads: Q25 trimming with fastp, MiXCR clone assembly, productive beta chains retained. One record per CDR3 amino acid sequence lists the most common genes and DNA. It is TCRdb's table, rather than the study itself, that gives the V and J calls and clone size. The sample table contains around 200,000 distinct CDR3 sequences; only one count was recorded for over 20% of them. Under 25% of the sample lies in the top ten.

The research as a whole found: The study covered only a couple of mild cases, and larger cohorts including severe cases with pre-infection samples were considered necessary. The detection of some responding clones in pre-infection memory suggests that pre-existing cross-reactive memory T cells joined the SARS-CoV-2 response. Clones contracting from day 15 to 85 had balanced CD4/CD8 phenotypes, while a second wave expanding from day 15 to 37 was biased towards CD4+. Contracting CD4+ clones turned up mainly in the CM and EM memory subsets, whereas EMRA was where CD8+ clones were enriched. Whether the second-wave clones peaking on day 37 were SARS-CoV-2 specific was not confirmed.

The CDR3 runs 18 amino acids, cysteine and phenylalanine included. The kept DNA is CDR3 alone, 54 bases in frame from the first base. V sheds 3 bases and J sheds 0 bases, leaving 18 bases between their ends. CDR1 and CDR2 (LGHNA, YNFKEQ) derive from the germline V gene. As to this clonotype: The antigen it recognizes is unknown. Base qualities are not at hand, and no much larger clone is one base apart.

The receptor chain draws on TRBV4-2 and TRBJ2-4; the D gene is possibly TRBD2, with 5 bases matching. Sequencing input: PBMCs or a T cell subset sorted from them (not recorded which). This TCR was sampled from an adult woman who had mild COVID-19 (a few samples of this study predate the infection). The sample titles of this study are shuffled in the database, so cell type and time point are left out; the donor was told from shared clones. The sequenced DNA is TGTGCCAGCAGCCAGACCATCGGAGCGGAGCCAGCCAAAAACATTCAGTACTTC. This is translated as CASSQTIGAEPAKNIQYF.